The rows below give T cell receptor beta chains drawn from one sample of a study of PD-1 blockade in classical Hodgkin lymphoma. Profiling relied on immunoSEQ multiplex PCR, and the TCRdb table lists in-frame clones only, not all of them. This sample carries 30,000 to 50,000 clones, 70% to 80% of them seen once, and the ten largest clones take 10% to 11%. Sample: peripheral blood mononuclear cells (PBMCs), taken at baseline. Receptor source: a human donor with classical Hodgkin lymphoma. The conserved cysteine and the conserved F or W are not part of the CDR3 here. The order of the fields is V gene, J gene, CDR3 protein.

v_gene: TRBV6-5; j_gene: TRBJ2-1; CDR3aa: ASSYSGGLVGDEQF
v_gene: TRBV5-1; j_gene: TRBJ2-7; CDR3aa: ASSEGGVTYEQY
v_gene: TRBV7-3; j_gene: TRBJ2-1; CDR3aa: ASSLNSDSPQF
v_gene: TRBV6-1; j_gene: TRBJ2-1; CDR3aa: ASSDRTKPGYNEQF
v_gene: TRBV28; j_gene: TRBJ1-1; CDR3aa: ASSSFRQGAVAF
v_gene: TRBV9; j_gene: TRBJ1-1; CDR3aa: ASSVGLSGTEAF
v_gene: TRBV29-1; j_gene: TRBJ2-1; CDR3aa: SVEPSSSYNEQF
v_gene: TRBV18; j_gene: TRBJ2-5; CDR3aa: ASSPTQETQY
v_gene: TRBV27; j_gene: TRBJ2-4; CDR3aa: ASSLAGVDIQY
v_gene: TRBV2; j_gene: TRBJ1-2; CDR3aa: ASSRDSPTGGYT
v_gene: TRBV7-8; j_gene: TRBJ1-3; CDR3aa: ASSLGQDRNTIY
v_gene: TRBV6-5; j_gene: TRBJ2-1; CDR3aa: ASSSSRVNEQF
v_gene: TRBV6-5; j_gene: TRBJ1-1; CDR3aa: ASTQGDRRAEAF
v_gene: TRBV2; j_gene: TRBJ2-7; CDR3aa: ASSDSLGLGRIDYEQY
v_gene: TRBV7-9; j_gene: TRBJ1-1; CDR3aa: ASSPSGGAREAF
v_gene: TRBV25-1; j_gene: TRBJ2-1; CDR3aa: ASSESRLRQF
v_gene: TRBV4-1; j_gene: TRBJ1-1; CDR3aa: ASSQDPAGRTEAF
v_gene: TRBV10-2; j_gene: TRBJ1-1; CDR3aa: ASSDLGQTTEAF
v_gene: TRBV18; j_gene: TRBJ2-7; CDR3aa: ASSLGQGDYEQY
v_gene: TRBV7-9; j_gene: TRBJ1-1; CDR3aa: ASSPGTSGGTEAF
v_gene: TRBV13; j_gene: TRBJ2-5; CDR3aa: ASSPYSGRRVGETQY
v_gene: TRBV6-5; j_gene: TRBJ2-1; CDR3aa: ASSYSGLERNEQF
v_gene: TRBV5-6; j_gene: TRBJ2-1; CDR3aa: ASSLAGAPTINEQF
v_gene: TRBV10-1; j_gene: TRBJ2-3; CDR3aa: ASSEGSGRTDTQY
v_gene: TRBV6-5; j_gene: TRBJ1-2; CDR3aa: ASSYLGNGYT
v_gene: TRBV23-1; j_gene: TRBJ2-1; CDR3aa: ASSQSGTGGNEQF
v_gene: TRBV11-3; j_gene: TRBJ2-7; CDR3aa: ASSFRAYEQY
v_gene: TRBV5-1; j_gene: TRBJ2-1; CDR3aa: ASSLVTSGSAYNGQF
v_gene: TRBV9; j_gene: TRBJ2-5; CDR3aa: ARALDRHQETQY
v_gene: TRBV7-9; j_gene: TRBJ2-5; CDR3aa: ASSLDRGPQETQY
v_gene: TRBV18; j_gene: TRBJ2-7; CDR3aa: ASSPGVGSYEQY
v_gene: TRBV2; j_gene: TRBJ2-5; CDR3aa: ASSLSGPPGETQY